The rows below give T cell receptor beta chains drawn from one sample of a study of T cell repertoires in cytomegalovirus infection. MiXCR, run by TCRdb on the reads, gives a single entry per CDR3 protein. The sample carries about 900,000 distinct CDR3 sequences, 30% to 40% recorded once. Their antigens are not known. Sequencing used cultured CD8+ T cells from PBMCs, obtained from culture after CMV antigen stimulation. These TCRs come from a human donor in good health (CMV status not recorded). Some clones in this sample may be carry-over from other donors' samples. Both conserved end residues are part of each CDR3. Each record gives: CDR3 protein, CDR3 DNA, D gene, J gene, clone size, V gene. The D gene is left open where the match is weak. Clone sizes are given selectively: once, few, many, or a class where the clone is expanded.

CDR3aa: CASSHLTDLRYEQYF
CDR3nt: TGTGCCAGCAGCCACCTGACAGACTTGAGGTACGAGCAGTACTTC
d_gene: -
j_gene: TRBJ2-7
abundance: -
v_gene: TRBV6-5

CDR3aa: CATSDGWREQFF
CDR3nt: TGTGCCACCAGTGATGGGTGGAGGGAGCAGTTCTTC
d_gene: -
j_gene: TRBJ2-1
abundance: few
v_gene: TRBV24-1

CDR3aa: CASSDQLGANVLTF
CDR3nt: TGTGCCAGCAGCGACCAACTGGGGGCCAACGTCCTGACTTTC
d_gene: -
j_gene: TRBJ2-6
abundance: many
v_gene: TRBV7-6

CDR3aa: CVSSQGTSGGADADTQYF
CDR3nt: TGTGTCAGCAGTCAAGGGACTAGCGGGGGGGCCGACGCGGATACGCAGTATTTT
d_gene: TRBD2
j_gene: TRBJ2-3
abundance: -
v_gene: TRBV7-2

CDR3aa: CASSYLAGGPGSSGELFF
CDR3nt: TGTGCCAGCAGTTATTTAGCGGGGGGGCCCGGATCGTCCGGGGAGCTGTTTTTT
d_gene: TRBD2
j_gene: TRBJ2-2
abundance: -
v_gene: TRBV12-3/TRBV12-4

CDR3aa: CASSLSGGGNTGELFF
CDR3nt: TGTGCCAGCAGTTTATCGGGCGGTGGGAACACCGGGGAGCTGTTTTTT
d_gene: -
j_gene: TRBJ2-2
abundance: few
v_gene: TRBV12-3/TRBV12-4

CDR3aa: CASSLWTSTYEQFF
CDR3nt: TGCGCCAGCAGCTTGTGGACTAGCACCTATGAGCAGTTCTTC
d_gene: TRBD2
j_gene: TRBJ2-1
abundance: -
v_gene: TRBV5-1

CDR3aa: CASSYTNMVVEETQYF
CDR3nt: TGTGCCAGCAGTTACACGAACATGGTGGTGGAGGAGACCCAGTACTTC
d_gene: -
j_gene: TRBJ2-5
abundance: -
v_gene: TRBV6-5

CDR3aa: CASSQGDSGGPYDEQFF
CDR3nt: TGTGCCAGCAGCCAAGGTGACAGCGGGGGGCCCTACGATGAGCAGTTCTTC
d_gene: TRBD2
j_gene: TRBJ2-1
abundance: once
v_gene: TRBV14

CDR3aa: CASSLAAGTVRYGYTF
CDR3nt: TGTGCCAGCAGCTTAGCCGCCGGGACAGTTCGCTATGGCTACACCTTC
d_gene: TRBD1
j_gene: TRBJ1-2
abundance: many
v_gene: TRBV7-9

CDR3aa: CASSQDGREEAFF
CDR3nt: TGTGCCAGCAGCCAAGATGGGAGGGAGGAAGCTTTCTTT
d_gene: -
j_gene: TRBJ1-1
abundance: few
v_gene: TRBV4-2

CDR3aa: CASSLSRDPQETQYF
CDR3nt: TGTGCCAGCAGTTTATCTAGGGACCCCCAAGAGACCCAGTACTTC
d_gene: -
j_gene: TRBJ2-5
abundance: many
v_gene: TRBV12-3/TRBV12-4

CDR3aa: CASSPTVAADIQYF
CDR3nt: TGTGCCAGCTCACCTACCGTAGCAGCAGACATTCAGTACTTC
d_gene: -
j_gene: TRBJ2-4
abundance: -
v_gene: TRBV6-4

CDR3aa: CASRGTSGETQYF
CDR3nt: TGTGCCAGCAGGGGGACTAGTGGGGAGACCCAGTACTTC
d_gene: TRBD2
j_gene: TRBJ2-5
abundance: once
v_gene: TRBV12-3/TRBV12-4

CDR3aa: CASGATSSYEQYF
CDR3nt: TGTGCCAGTGGCGCCACCAGCTCCTACGAGCAGTACTTC
d_gene: -
j_gene: TRBJ2-7
abundance: few
v_gene: TRBV27

CDR3aa: CASSLTGPPGGEQFF
CDR3nt: TGTGCCAGCAGCCTCACAGGGCCTCCCGGGGGAGAGCAGTTCTTC
d_gene: -
j_gene: TRBJ2-1
abundance: few
v_gene: TRBV6-1

CDR3aa: CAISLDRGSNQPQHF
CDR3nt: TGTGCCATCAGCCTTGACAGGGGTAGCAATCAGCCCCAGCATTTT
d_gene: TRBD1
j_gene: TRBJ1-5
abundance: many
v_gene: TRBV10-3

CDR3aa: CASSWLAGGQETQYF
CDR3nt: TGTGCCAGCAGCTGGCTAGCGGGGGGACAAGAGACCCAGTACTTC
d_gene: TRBD2
j_gene: TRBJ2-5
abundance: few
v_gene: TRBV7-6

CDR3aa: CASSSPERGVVTQYF
CDR3nt: TGTGCCAGCAGTTCGCCCGAGCGGGGGGTCGTGACCCAGTACTTC
d_gene: TRBD2
j_gene: TRBJ2-5
abundance: few
v_gene: TRBV28

CDR3aa: CTSSPGQGAGSEQFF
CDR3nt: TGTACCAGCAGCCCGGGGCAGGGGGCCGGGTCTGAGCAGTTCTTC
d_gene: TRBD1
j_gene: TRBJ2-1
abundance: once
v_gene: TRBV7-6

CDR3aa: CASSQLPSGSYEQYF
CDR3nt: TGTGCCAGCAGTCAATTACCTAGCGGTTCCTACGAGCAGTACTTC
d_gene: TRBD2
j_gene: TRBJ2-7
abundance: few
v_gene: TRBV27

CDR3aa: CASRRADYNEQFF
CDR3nt: TGTGCCAGCAGAAGGGCAGACTACAATGAGCAGTTCTTC
d_gene: -
j_gene: TRBJ2-1
abundance: -
v_gene: TRBV7-9

CDR3aa: CASSLGTLASTDTQYF
CDR3nt: TGTGCCAGCAGCTTAGGGACACTTGCCTCCACAGATACGCAGTATTTT
d_gene: -
j_gene: TRBJ2-3
abundance: few
v_gene: TRBV7-6

CDR3aa: CASSFHPGEKLFF
CDR3nt: TGTGCCAGCAGTTTCCACCCGGGTGAAAAACTGTTTTTT
d_gene: -
j_gene: TRBJ1-4
abundance: once
v_gene: TRBV12-3/TRBV12-4

CDR3aa: CASSYLGLQGNGYTF
CDR3nt: TGTGCCAGCAGTTACCTGGGACTTCAAGGAAATGGCTACACCTTC
d_gene: -
j_gene: TRBJ1-2
abundance: -
v_gene: TRBV6-5

CDR3aa: CASSEWEQEAEAFF
CDR3nt: TGTGCCAGCAGTGAATGGGAACAGGAGGCTGAAGCTTTCTTT
d_gene: -
j_gene: TRBJ1-1
abundance: -
v_gene: TRBV25-1

CDR3aa: CASSQLGRENVGVSYNEQFF
CDR3nt: TGTGCCAGTAGTCAGCTGGGGAGGGAAAATGTGGGGGTCTCCTACAATGAGCAGTTCTTC
d_gene: TRBD2
j_gene: TRBJ2-1
abundance: -
v_gene: TRBV19

CDR3aa: CASSYVDPNTEAFF
CDR3nt: TGTGCCAGCAGTTACGTGGACCCGAACACTGAAGCTTTCTTT
d_gene: -
j_gene: TRBJ1-1
abundance: few
v_gene: TRBV6-2/TRBV6-3

CDR3aa: CATSRDGTLNSPLHF
CDR3nt: TGTGCCACCAGTAGAGACGGGACGCTGAATTCACCCCTCCACTTT
d_gene: -
j_gene: TRBJ1-6
abundance: once
v_gene: TRBV15

CDR3aa: CASSEIAYRETGELFF
CDR3nt: TGTGCCAGCAGTGAAATCGCCTACAGGGAAACCGGGGAGCTGTTTTTT
d_gene: -
j_gene: TRBJ2-2
abundance: -
v_gene: TRBV6-1